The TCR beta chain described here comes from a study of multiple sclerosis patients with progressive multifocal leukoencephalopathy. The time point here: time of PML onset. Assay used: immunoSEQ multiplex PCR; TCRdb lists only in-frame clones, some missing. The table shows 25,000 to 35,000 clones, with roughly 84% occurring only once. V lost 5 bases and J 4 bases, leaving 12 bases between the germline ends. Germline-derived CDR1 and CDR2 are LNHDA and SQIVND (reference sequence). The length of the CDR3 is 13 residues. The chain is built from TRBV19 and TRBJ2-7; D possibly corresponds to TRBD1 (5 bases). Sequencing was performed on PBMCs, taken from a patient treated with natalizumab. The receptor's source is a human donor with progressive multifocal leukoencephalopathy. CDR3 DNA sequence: TGTGCCAGTAGTCCCCAGGGCAGTTACGAGCAGTACTTC. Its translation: CASSPQGSYEQYF.